This TCR beta chain was profiled in a study of post-analysis software for immune sequencing data. Whole-study context: Recorded disease courses covered relapsing-remitting, secondary progressive and progressive-relapsing multiple sclerosis. Some patients had no subtype annotation.

TCR beta libraries were prepared from cDNA with unique molecular identifiers. From about 1 to 10 million T cells, 450,000 to 550,000 cDNA molecules were obtained. MiXCR, run by TCRdb on the PCR reads, gives a single entry per CDR3 protein. The data show about 770,000 distinct CDR3 sequences, about 45% seen once. The germline gives CDR1 DFQATT, CDR2 SNEGSKA (reference sequence). The V end was cut by 7 bases, the J end by 0 bases, with 16 bases between. This CDR3 is built from 14 residues. Of note for this clonotype: The antigen is not known.

Study-level findings and limits: Significantly decreased normalized Chao1 diversity was recorded for multiple sclerosis patients relative to controls. Those samples that were prepared in the same batch co-clustered strongly by F measure. In patients, TRBV5-6, TRBV5-1 and TRBV20-1 belonged to five TRBV segments found more frequently than in controls.

J is TRBJ2-7 and V is TRBV20-1; no clear D. The receptor's source is a girl aged 10-17 years with multiple sclerosis. The source material was blood. CDR3 coding DNA: TGCAGTGTTGAACGCCGGCTCAGCTCCTACGAGCAGTACTTC. Its protein product is CSVERRLSSYEQYF.